This entry is about one TCR beta chain. Its specificity is not known. This entry comes from a study of regulatory and conventional T cells in RAG deficiency. Study-wide results and limits: Shorter CDR3s in all patient subsets; >85% Treg-Tconv overlap in Omenn. RAG-deficient patients showed markedly lower Shannon entropy and higher Simpson indices than control T-cell subsets.

Assay used: immunoSEQ multiplex PCR; TCRdb lists only in-frame clones, some missing. The sample holds 30,000 to 40,000 clones, roughly 90% seen once. CDR3 size: 14 residues. Germline V gene lookup returns CDR1 SGHRS and CDR2 YFSETQ. Trimming removed 2 bases at V and 2 bases at J, with 9 bases between. A further study also used this sample, focusing on regulatory T cells. As that report states: Amplification used 52 TRBV primers and 13 TRBJ primers. Regulatory T cells showed the strongest V-J pair restriction and V/J gene skewing among patient repertoires.

Sequenced sample: CD8+ T cells sorted from blood. This clonotype originated in a human donor in good health. The rearrangement joins TRBV5-1 to TRBJ2-3; D is possibly TRBD2 (6 bases). This chain's CDR3 is CASSFSGLTDTQYF. CDR3 in DNA: TGCGCCAGCAGCTTTTCGGGACTCACAGATACGCAGTATTTT. Full variable domain (remainder filled in from reference TRBV5-1 and TRBJ2-3): KAGVTQTPRYLIKTRGQQVTLSCSPISGHRSVSWYQQTPGQGLQFLFEYFSETQRNKGNFPGRFSGRQFSNSRSEMNVSTLELGDSALYLCASSFSGLTDTQYFGPGTRLTVL.